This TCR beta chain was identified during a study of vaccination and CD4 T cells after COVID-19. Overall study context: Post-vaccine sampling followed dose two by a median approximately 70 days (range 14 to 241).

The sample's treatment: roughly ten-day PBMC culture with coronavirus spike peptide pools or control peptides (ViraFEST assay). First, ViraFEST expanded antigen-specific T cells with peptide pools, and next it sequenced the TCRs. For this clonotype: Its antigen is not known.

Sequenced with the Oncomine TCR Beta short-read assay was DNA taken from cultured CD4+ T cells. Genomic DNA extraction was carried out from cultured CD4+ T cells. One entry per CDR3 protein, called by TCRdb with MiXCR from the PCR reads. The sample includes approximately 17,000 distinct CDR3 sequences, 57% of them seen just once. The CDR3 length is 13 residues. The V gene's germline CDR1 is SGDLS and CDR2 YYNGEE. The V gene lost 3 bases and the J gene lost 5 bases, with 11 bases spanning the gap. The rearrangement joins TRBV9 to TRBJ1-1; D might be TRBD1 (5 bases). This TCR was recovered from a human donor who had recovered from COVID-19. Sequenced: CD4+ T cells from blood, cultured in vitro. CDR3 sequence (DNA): TGTGCCAGCAGCGAAGGGGTGGGGACTGAAGCTTTCTTT. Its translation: CASSEGVGTEAFF.